Here is one T cell receptor beta chain with its context. It lacks a known antigen. Base quality data are lacking; no much larger clone is found one base away. This entry comes from a study of T cell repertoires in cytomegalovirus infection (dated by TCRdb to the late 2010s). About the investigation overall: Recently identified HLA-C-restricted CMV epitopes, whose presentation resists viral immunomodulation, were targeted by peptide stimulations together with well-studied HLA-B-restricted epitopes. The HLA type of each donor mattered for the analysis, because public TCR beta signatures pointed to carriage of CMV infection along with the matching HLA type.

Results and caveats for the whole study, not just this receptor: In both this cohort and an independent cohort of 300 to 450 donors, the cumulative frequency of public TCR beta family members distinguished carriers of CMV infection plus the relevant HLA type. The ex vivo response was dominated by HLA-C-restricted CMV-specific TCR beta clonotypes, which also provided the single most frequent clonotype in two of eight donors.

What the treatment or condition label conveys for this sample: in vitro stimulation with specific CMV peptide epitopes to enrich CMV-specific T cells. Sequencer: Illumina HiSeq 1500. TCRdb's own reprocessing of the public reads used fastp at Q25 and MiXCR and kept productive beta chains. For every CDR3 protein sequence, its rows merge into one entry that carries the most common genes and DNA. This sample has around 570,000 distinct CDR3 sequences in its table, and roughly 43% of those were observed once. The biggest ten clones account for about 46% of the sample. Sample: cultured PBMCs, taken from culture after CMV antigen stimulation. The TCR sequence derives from a human donor in good health (CMV status not recorded). Some clones in this sample may be carry-over from other donors' samples.

The DNA reads as follows: TGTGCCAGCAGCCTCCCAGGACACTCTGGAAACACCATATATTTT. Translated, it reads CASSLPGHSGNTIYF. The sequence links TRBV7-9 to TRBJ1-3; TRBD1 is a possible D gene, resting on 5 matching bases. Spanning cysteine to phenylalanine, the CDR3 consists of 15 amino acids. The read is trimmed to its CDR3 DNA, 45 bases read in frame from base 1. CDR1 and CDR2 were assigned from the germline V gene (reference sequence) as SEHNR and FQNEAQ. The junction carries 11 bases between V and J, which are trimmed by 5 bases and 0 bases respectively.